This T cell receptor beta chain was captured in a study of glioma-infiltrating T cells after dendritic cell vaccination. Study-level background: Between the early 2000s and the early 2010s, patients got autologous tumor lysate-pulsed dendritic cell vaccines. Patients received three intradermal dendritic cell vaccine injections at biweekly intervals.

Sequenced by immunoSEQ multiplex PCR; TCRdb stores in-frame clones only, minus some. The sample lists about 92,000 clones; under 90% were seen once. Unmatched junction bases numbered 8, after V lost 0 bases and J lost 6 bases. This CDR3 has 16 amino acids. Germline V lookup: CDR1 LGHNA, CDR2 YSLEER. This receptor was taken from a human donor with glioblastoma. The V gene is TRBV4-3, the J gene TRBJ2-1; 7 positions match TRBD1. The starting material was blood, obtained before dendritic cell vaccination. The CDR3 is CASSQDEGAISNEQFF. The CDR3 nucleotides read TGCGCCAGCAGCCAAGATGAGGGGGCTATATCCAATGAGCAGTTCTTC.